These 8 T cell receptor beta chains were all obtained from the same sample, sequenced in a study of radiotherapy plus CTLA-4 blockade in lung cancer. TCRdb keeps only in-frame clones here, not all; method: immunoSEQ multiplex PCR. This sample has approximately 81,000 clones, with 78% found just once. Sequencing was performed on peripheral blood, taken from a patient treated with radiotherapy plus ipilimumab. These receptor sequences come from a human donor with non-small cell lung cancer who had a partial response to radiotherapy plus ipilimumab. Some clones in this sample may be carry-over from other donors' samples.

This clone was detected a few times. The V gene is TRBV6-5, the J gene TRBJ2-7; 7 bases agree with TRBD2. The CDR3 consists of 14 residues. Trimming at V came to 2 bases and at J to 2 bases, leaving 3 bases not matched to a gene. Germline V gene lookup returns CDR1 MNHEY and CDR2 SVGAGI. The chain's CDR3 is CASSYDSGAYEQYF. For the CDR3, the DNA is TGTGCCAGCAGTTACGACAGCGGGGCCTACGAGCAGTACTTC.

The chain recombines TRBV7-9 with TRBJ1-5; the match to TRBD1 covers 8 bases. The CDR3 extends over 15 amino acids. V shed 3 bases and J 1 base; nucleotides not matched to a gene: 2. Germline assignment: CDR1 SEHNR and CDR2 FQNEAQ (reference sequence). Here the CDR3 reads CASSFGQGSNQPQHF. CDR3 in DNA: TGTGCCAGCAGCTTTGGACAGGGAAGCAATCAGCCCCAGCATTTT.

The chain employs TRBV7-3 and TRBJ2-2, with D maybe TRBD2 (6 bases). Germline V CDR1 and CDR2: SGHTA, FQGTGA. The length of the CDR3 is 12 residues. V gave up 5 bases and J gave up 6 bases, with 7 bases separating them. CDR3 sequence: CASSPGAGELFF. CDR3 nucleotides: TGTGCCAGCAGCCCGGGGGCCGGGGAGCTGTTTTTT. The full variable domain, in which reference TRBV7-3 and TRBJ2-2 provide the parts outside the CDR3, is GAGVSQTPSNKVTEKGKYVELRCDPISGHTALYWYRQSLGQGPEFLIYFQGTGAADDSGLPNDRFFAVRPEGSVSTLKIQRTERGDSAVYLCASSPGAGELFFGEGSRLTVL.

This rearrangement joins TRBV11-3 to TRBJ2-7; 9 nucleotides align to TRBD1. With V trimmed by 5 bases and J by 0 bases, 8 bases remained unmatched. This CDR3 region has 16 residues. Per germline, CDR1 SGHNT and CDR2 YENEEA. CDR3 nucleotides: TGTGCCAGCAGCATATCCGGGACAGGGTACTCCTACGAGCAGTACTTC. It encodes CASSISGTGYSYEQYF.

This clone was recorded a few times. The chain uses TRBV6-6 and TRBJ2-1; a possible D gene is TRBD2 (5 bases). Germline CDR1 reads MNHNY; CDR2 reads SVGAGI (reference sequence). There are 15 residues in the CDR3. The V end lost 0 bases, the J end lost 2 bases, and 8 bases lay between the germline ends. For the CDR3, the DNA is TGTGCCAGCAGTTACTCAAGGGAGACCTACAATGAGCAGTTCTTC. Amino acids: CASSYSRETYNEQFF.

J is TRBJ2-7 and V is TRBV2; 9 positions match TRBD1. CDR1 and CDR2 from the germline V gene are SNHLY and FYNNEI. With V trimmed by 5 bases and J by 3 bases, 5 bases remained unmatched. The CDR3 contains 14 residues. The CDR3 nucleotides are TGTGCCAGCAGTACCGGGACAGGGAGCTACGAGCAGTACTTC. Its protein product is CASSTGTGSYEQYF.

CDR3 in amino acids: CASSYGTRGDTQYF. DNA for the CDR3: TGTGCCAGCAGTTACGGGACTAGAGGAGATACGCAGTATTTT. The V and J genes are TRBV6-5 and TRBJ2-3, with 8 bases identical to TRBD2. Germline loops: CDR1 MNHEY, CDR2 SVGAGI. The CDR3 extends over 14 amino acids. The junction had 3 bases not matched to a gene; V was cut back by 2 bases and J by 5 bases.

DNA for the CDR3: TGTGCCAGCAGCCAAGCGGCAGGGGGCTACGAGCAGTACTTC. Amino acid sequence: CASSQAAGGYEQYF. The chain combines TRBV14 with TRBJ2-7; TRBD1 aligns across 7 bases. Per the germline V gene, CDR1 is SGHDN and CDR2 is FVKESK. With V trimmed by 1 base and J by 3 bases, 3 bases remained unmatched. The CDR3 is 14 amino acids.